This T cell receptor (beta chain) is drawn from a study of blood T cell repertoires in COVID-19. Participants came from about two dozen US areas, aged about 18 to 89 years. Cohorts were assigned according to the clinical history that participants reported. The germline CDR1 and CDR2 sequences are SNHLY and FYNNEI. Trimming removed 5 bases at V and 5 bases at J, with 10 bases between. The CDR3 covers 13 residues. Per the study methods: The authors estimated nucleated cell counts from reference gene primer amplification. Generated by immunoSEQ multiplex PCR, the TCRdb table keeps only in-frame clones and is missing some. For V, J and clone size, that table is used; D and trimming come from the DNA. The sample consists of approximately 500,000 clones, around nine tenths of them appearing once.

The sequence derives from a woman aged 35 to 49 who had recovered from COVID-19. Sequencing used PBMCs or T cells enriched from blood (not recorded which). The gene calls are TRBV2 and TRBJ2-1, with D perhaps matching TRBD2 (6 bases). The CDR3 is CASSRDLDNEQFF. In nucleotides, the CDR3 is TGTGCCAGCAGTAGGGACTTAGACAATGAGCAGTTCTTC.